This T cell receptor beta chain was documented in a study of OX40 agonist ivuxolimab in advanced cancers. Study at large: Allowance was made for prior anti-PD-1, anti-PD-L1 or anti-CTLA-4 therapy, and 40% to 45% had some.

The method was immunoSEQ multiplex PCR; TCRdb's version includes in-frame clones alone and lacks a portion of them. The repertoire has 45,000 to 55,000 clones, more than 70% of them found once; the top ten carry 0.55% to 0.65%. Comment on this clone: What it binds is not known.

The germline V gene encodes CDR1 LNHDA and CDR2 SQIVND (reference sequence). This CDR3 region has 14 residues. V lost 6 bases and J 1 base, leaving 9 bases between the germline ends. Study findings and constraints: Partial responders at 0.1-3.0 mg/kg had among the lowest clonal expansion.

This sequence originates from an adult with an advanced solid tumor such as melanoma, head and neck, liver or kidney cancer. Source: CD4+ or CD8+ T cells sorted from blood, taken in a trial of the OX40 agonist ivuxolimab. The chain carries TRBV19 and TRBJ2-2, with D unclear. The CDR3 region is CASSLFGNTGELFF. In nucleotides, the CDR3 is TGTGCCAGTAGCCTGTTTGGGAACACCGGGGAGCTGTTTTTT.